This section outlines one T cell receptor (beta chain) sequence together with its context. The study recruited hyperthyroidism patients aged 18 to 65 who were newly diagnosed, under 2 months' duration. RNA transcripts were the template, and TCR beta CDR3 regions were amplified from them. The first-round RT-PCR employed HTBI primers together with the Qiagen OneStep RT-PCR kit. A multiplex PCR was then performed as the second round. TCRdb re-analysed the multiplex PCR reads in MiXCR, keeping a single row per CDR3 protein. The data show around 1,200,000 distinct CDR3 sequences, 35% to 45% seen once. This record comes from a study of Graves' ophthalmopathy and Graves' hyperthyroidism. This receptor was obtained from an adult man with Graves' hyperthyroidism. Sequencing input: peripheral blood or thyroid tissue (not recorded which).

CDR3 nucleotides: TGTGCCAGCAGTTACTCGATGTCGGTCTGGCGGTACTTC. Translating it yields CASSYSMSVWRYF. The chain combines TRBV11-2 with TRBJ2-7; no firm D call. The V gene lost 6 bases and the J gene lost 12 bases, with 21 bases spanning the gap. The germline gives CDR1 SGHAT, CDR2 FQNNGV. The length of the CDR3 is 13 residues.